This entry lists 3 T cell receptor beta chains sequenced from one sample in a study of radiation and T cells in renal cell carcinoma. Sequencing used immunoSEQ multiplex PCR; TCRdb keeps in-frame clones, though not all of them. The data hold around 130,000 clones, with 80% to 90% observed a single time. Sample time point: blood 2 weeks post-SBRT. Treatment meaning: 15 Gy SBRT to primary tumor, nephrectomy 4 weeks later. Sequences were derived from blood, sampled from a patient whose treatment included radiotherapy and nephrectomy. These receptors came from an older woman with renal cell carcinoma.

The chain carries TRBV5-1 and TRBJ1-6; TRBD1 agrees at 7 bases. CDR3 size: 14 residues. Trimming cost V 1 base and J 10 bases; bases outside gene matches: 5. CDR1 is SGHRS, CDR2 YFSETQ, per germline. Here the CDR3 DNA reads TGCGCCAGCAGCTTGAGACAGGGAGACTCACCCCTCCACTTT. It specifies CASSLRQGDSPLHF.

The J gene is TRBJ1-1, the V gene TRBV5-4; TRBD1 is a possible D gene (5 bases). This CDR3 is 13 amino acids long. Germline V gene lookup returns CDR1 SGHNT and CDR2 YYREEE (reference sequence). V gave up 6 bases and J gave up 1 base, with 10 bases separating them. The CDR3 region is CASNVGTNTEAFF. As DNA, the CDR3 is TGTGCCAGCAACGTCGGGACGAACACTGAAGCTTTCTTT.

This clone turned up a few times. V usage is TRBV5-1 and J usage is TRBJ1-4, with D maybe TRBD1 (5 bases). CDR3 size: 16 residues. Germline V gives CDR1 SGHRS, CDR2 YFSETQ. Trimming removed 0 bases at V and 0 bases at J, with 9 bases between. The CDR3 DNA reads TGCGCCAGCAGCTTGGGGGGGTCAGCAACTAATGAAAAACTGTTTTTT. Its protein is CASSLGGSATNEKLFF.